This T cell receptor beta chain was sequenced during a study of T cells after yellow fever vaccination. The sample holds a few counts of this clonotype. TCRdb recomputed calls from the 5' RACE reads with MiXCR, one row per CDR3 protein. The sample has 100,000 to 150,000 distinct CDR3 sequences, roughly 15% seen once. Germline CDR1 and CDR2: SEHNR and FQNEAQ (reference sequence). The junction had 6 bases not matched to a gene; V was cut back by 0 bases and J by 6 bases. The CDR3 contains 15 residues. The chain combines TRBV7-9 with TRBJ2-3, with TRBD1 identical over 7 bases. The TCR sequence derives from a man between 18 and 35 years old who received the YFV17D yellow fever vaccine. Sequenced material: CD8+ T cells sorted from PBMCs, taken 5 days after the yellow fever booster vaccination. CDR3 region: CASSLAHDRVDTQYF. The CDR3 DNA follows: TGTGCCAGCAGCTTAGCCCACGACAGGGTCGATACGCAGTATTTT.